What follows are 27 T cell receptor beta chains derived from one specimen sequenced in a study of blood T cells in healthy people across ages. Sample-barcoded 5' priming and a J-beta primer mix drove a second PCR of roughly 6 to 12 cycles. TCRdb re-analysed the 5' RACE reads in MiXCR, keeping a single row per CDR3 protein. The table includes around 1,100,000 distinct CDR3 sequences, 30% to 40% detected once. The specimen was blood. The receptors originated from a man aged 18 to 29 in good health.

This chain connects TRBV6-1 to TRBJ2-7, with D hard to call. The length of the CDR3 is 17 residues. Germline CDR1 MNHNS, CDR2 SASEGT. The V gene lost 7 bases and the J gene lost 2 bases, with 24 bases spanning the gap. The CDR3 DNA sequence: TGTGCCAGCAATCCCCCCCCAGGTATTGCAGCAGCCTACGAGCAGTACTTC. It specifies CASNPPPGIAAAYEQYF.

J is TRBJ1-2 and V is TRBV10-3; 9 bases match TRBD1. Germline V gene lookup returns CDR1 ENHRY and CDR2 SYGVKD. This CDR3 contains 14 residues. V gave up 7 bases and J gave up 6 bases; unmatched junction bases: 9. The CDR3 reads CAITRGGTGNGYTF. The CDR3 DNA follows: TGTGCCATCACTCGAGGGGGGACAGGGAATGGCTACACCTTC.

The table lists this clonotype with a few counts. The chain employs TRBV20-1 and TRBJ1-6; D remains unclear. Germline assignment: CDR1 DFQATT and CDR2 SNEGSKA (reference sequence). The V end was cut by 1 base, the J end by 10 bases, with 11 bases between. CDR3 size: 13 residues. The CDR3 here is CSARVRHGSPLHF. Written as DNA, the CDR3 is TGCAGTGCTAGAGTCCGACACGGATCACCCCTCCACTTT.

Remarks on this clonotype: The junction and the germline gene differ at one end; a read error may be behind it. The J gene is TRBJ1-2, the V gene TRBV29-1, with D perhaps matching TRBD1 (5 bases). Germline lookup yields CDR1 SQVTM and CDR2 ANQGSEA. The CDR3 loop spans 16 amino acids. The CDR3 sequence: CSVEWGVVAGDYDYTF. DNA for the CDR3: TGCAGCGTTGAATGGGGGGTCGTGGCAGGAGACTATGACTACACCTTC.

J is TRBJ1-1 and V is TRBV20-1; unclear D gene. V was cut by 0 bases and J by 2 bases, with 10 bases left in between. The germline CDR1 and CDR2 sequences are DFQATT and SNEGSKA (reference sequence). The CDR3 extends over 14 amino acids. In nucleotides, the CDR3 is TGCAGTGCTAGAGAAGTAGCAGAAAACACTGAAGCTTTCTTT. Protein product: CSAREVAENTEAFF.

The chain links TRBV18 to TRBJ2-5; D is ambiguous. The CDR3 length is 15 residues. Germline V gene lookup returns CDR1 KGHSH and CDR2 LQKENI. V was cut by 1 base and J by 2 bases, with 11 bases left in between. For the CDR3, the DNA is TGTGCCAGCTCACCACGGGCTGGTCCGCAAGAGACCCAGTACTTC. Translating gives CASSPRAGPQETQYF.

The rearrangement uses TRBV20-1 and TRBJ2-5, with 10 bases fitting TRBD2. Germline assignment: CDR1 DFQATT and CDR2 SNEGSKA (reference sequence). After removal of 6 bases from V and 7 bases from J, the junction contained 8 bases not matched to a gene. The CDR3 runs to 13 residues. In DNA form, the CDR3 reads TGCAGTGCGTTAGCGGGGGGCCCCGGGACCCAGTACTTC. Translating it yields CSALAGGPGTQYF.

This clonotype was observed a few times. The chain is built from TRBV20-1 and TRBJ1-1, with D perhaps matching TRBD1 (6 bases). Germline-derived CDR1 and CDR2 are DFQATT and SNEGSKA (reference sequence). The V and J ends lost 8 bases and 1 base respectively, with 14 bases between them. CDR3 length: 13 residues. The CDR3 reads CSRNNRANTEAFF. CDR3 in DNA: TGCAGTCGGAACAACAGGGCGAACACTGAAGCTTTCTTT.

This clonotype has a handful of counts. J is TRBJ2-3 and V is TRBV12-5, with 13 bases matching TRBD2. This CDR3 region has 18 residues. The germline V gene encodes CDR1 LGHNT and CDR2 FRNRAP. With 3 bases clipped from V and 2 bases from J, the junction kept 8 bases outside the gene matches. CDR3 amino acids: CASGFRSGLAGITDTQYF. The DNA for the CDR3 is TGTGCTAGTGGTTTCCGATCGGGACTAGCGGGGATCACAGATACGCAGTATTTT.

The genes are TRBV4-3 and TRBJ2-7; D remains unclear. Deletions cut 0 bases from V and 6 bases from J, with 12 bases between. CDR3 length: 14 amino acids. Germline CDR1 LGHNA, CDR2 YSLEER. The CDR3 protein is CASSQERFLGEQYF. CDR3 in DNA: TGCGCCAGCAGCCAAGAACGTTTCTTGGGCGAGCAGTACTTC.

This clonotype was seen once. The chain combines TRBV28 with TRBJ2-1, with D unclear. Germline CDR1 MDHEN, CDR2 SYDVKM. The CDR3 length is 17 residues. V lost 5 bases, J lost 1 base, and 18 bases lay in between. This CDR3 reads CASSPLISTRSYNEQFF. CDR3 DNA: TGTGCCAGCAGTCCCCTTATCTCCACGAGGTCCTACAATGAGCAGTTCTTC.

This clonotype occurred a few times. The V and J genes are TRBV20-1 and TRBJ1-4, with D maybe TRBD1 (6 bases). CDR1 is DFQATT, CDR2 SNEGSKA, per germline (reference sequence). The V end was cut by 2 bases, the J end by 6 bases, with 10 bases between. This CDR3 has 13 residues. The CDR3 is CSARRAGDEKLFF. CDR3 nucleotides: TGCAGTGCTAGAAGGGCAGGGGATGAAAAACTGTTTTTT.

In its sample, this clonotype was seen a few times. The rearrangement links TRBV13 to TRBJ1-5; 8 nucleotides agree with TRBD1. With 5 bases clipped from V and 2 bases from J, the junction kept 8 bases outside the gene matches. The germline gives CDR1 PRHDT, CDR2 FYEKMQ (reference sequence). There are 16 residues in the CDR3. In DNA form, the CDR3 reads TGTGCCAGCAGCCGGGCACAGGGGGATGGCAATCAGCCCCAGCATTTT. It encodes CASSRAQGDGNQPQHF.

The chain is built from TRBV2 and TRBJ1-2, with TRBD1 matching 7 bases. Germline V lookup: CDR1 SNHLY, CDR2 FYNNEI. CDR3 length: 15 residues. With 1 base clipped from V and 4 bases from J, the junction kept 6 bases outside the gene matches. This chain's CDR3 is CASSEGTGDLYGYTF. CDR3 DNA: TGTGCCAGCAGTGAAGGGACAGGAGACCTCTATGGCTACACCTTC.

J is TRBJ1-4 and V is TRBV18; the D is unclear. V was pared by 2 bases and J by 5 bases, with 12 bases between. Germline V gene sequence: CDR1 KGHSH, CDR2 LQKENI. The CDR3 is 15 amino acids. The CDR3 loop reads CASSPERQTNEKLFF. In DNA, the CDR3 is TGTGCCAGCTCACCAGAGAGGCAGACGAATGAAAAACTGTTTTTT. The entire variable domain, with the rest obtained from reference TRBV18 and TRBJ1-4, is as follows: NAGVMQNPRHLVRRRGQEARLRCSPMKGHSHVYWYRQLPEEGLKFMVYLQKENIIDESGMPKERFSAEFPKEGPSILRIQQVVRGDSAAYFCASSPERQTNEKLFFGSGTQLSVL.

The rearrangement links TRBV12-3 or TRBV12-4 to TRBJ2-3, with 10 bases identical to TRBD1. The CDR3 runs 14 residues. Trimming removed 7 bases from V and 2 bases from J; junction bases left unmatched: 3. The DNA of the CDR3 is TGTGCCAGCACCGGGACAGGGGTCACAGATACGCAGTATTTT. It encodes CASTGTGVTDTQYF.

The V gene is TRBV9, the J gene TRBJ2-5; D might be TRBD2 (5 bases). In germline, CDR1 is SGDLS, CDR2 YYNGEE. The V and J ends lost 0 bases and 2 bases respectively, with 8 bases between them. The CDR3 extends over 14 amino acids. The CDR3 sequence: CASSVVDSQETQYF. The CDR3 DNA follows: TGTGCCAGCAGCGTAGTGGACTCTCAAGAGACCCAGTACTTC.

The chain is built from TRBV5-1 and TRBJ2-7; D is unclear. Trimming took off 3 bases at V and 5 bases at J, with 15 bases between the two ends. The length of the CDR3 is 14 residues. CDR1 is SGHRS and CDR2 is YFSETQ in the germline V gene. The CDR3 DNA sequence: TGCGCCAGCAGCTCCCTACCGGGCGACAACGAGCAGTACTTC. This translates into CASSSLPGDNEQYF. The variable domain in full, completed from reference TRBV5-1 and TRBJ2-7, reads KAGVTQTPRYLIKTRGQQVTLSCSPISGHRSVSWYQQTPGQGLQFLFEYFSETQRNKGNFPGRFSGRQFSNSRSEMNVSTLELGDSALYLCASSSLPGDNEQYFGPGTRLTVT.

The chain employs TRBV5-1 and TRBJ2-1, with TRBD1 matching over 10 bases. Germline CDR1 is SGHRS and CDR2 is YFSETQ. V shed 5 bases and J 3 bases; nucleotides not matched to a gene: 17. This CDR3 has 19 amino acids. This CDR3 is CASSQGFGVGTGDYNEQFF. CDR3 coding DNA: TGCGCCAGCAGTCAGGGTTTCGGAGTGGGGACAGGGGACTACAATGAGCAGTTCTTC.

Of note for this clonotype: This may stem from a read error, because a much larger clone lies one nucleotide away. CDR3 amino acids: CASSVTRGETQYF. Here the CDR3 DNA reads TGTGCCAGCAGTGTAACCAGGGGGGAGACCCAGTACTTC. The chain carries TRBV12-3 or TRBV12-4 and TRBJ2-5, with 7 bases lining up with TRBD1. This CDR3 is 13 amino acids long. The V gene end was trimmed by 5 bases and the J gene end by 5 bases; junction bases not matched to a gene: 5.

At least ten counts were recorded for this clonotype. The rearrangement links TRBV12-3 or TRBV12-4 to TRBJ2-1; 10 bases fit TRBD2. The trim removed 3 bases at V and 7 bases at J, leaving 6 bases unmatched. There are 15 residues in the CDR3. The CDR3 DNA reads as TGTGCCAGCAGTTTTGGAGCGGGGGGGCCAAATGAGCAGTTCTTC. Encoded protein: CASSFGAGGPNEQFF.

The chain couples TRBV6-2 or TRBV6-3 to TRBJ2-1, with 8 bases identical to TRBD2. Per germline, CDR1 MNHEY and CDR2 SVGEGT. The CDR3 has 15 amino acids. J lost 4 bases, V lost 2 bases, and 4 bases had no gene match. The CDR3 nucleotides are TGTGCCAGCAGTTACACAGCGGGGGCATACAATGAGCAGTTCTTC. This codes for CASSYTAGAYNEQFF.

This clonotype showed up many times. This chain links TRBV9 with TRBJ1-2; D uncertain. The ends were cut back, 2 bases at V and 0 bases at J, with 8 bases in the middle. From germline, CDR1 is SGDLS and CDR2 YYNGEE. The CDR3 has 14 residues. CDR3 coding DNA: TGTGCCAGCAGCGTGGGGTTAACTAACTATGGCTACACCTTC. Residues: CASSVGLTNYGYTF.

Many counts were recorded for this clonotype. V is TRBV7-9 and J is TRBJ1-1; TRBD1 matches at 9 bases. Trimming at V came to 6 bases and at J to 5 bases, leaving 7 bases not matched to a gene. CDR1 is SEHNR and CDR2 is FQNEAQ in the germline V gene (reference sequence). CDR3 length: 14 amino acids. The CDR3 coding sequence is TGTGCCAGCAGTCCCGGGACAGGGAGGACTGAAGCTTTCTTT. It translates to CASSPGTGRTEAFF.

The sample holds many counts of this clonotype. The rearrangement uses TRBV20-1 and TRBJ2-2; tentatively, D is TRBD1 or TRBD2 (5 bases each). The CDR3 runs to 12 residues. Germline values: CDR1 DFQATT, CDR2 SNEGSKA (reference sequence). V was cut by 7 bases and J by 0 bases, with 6 bases left in between. CDR3 DNA sequence: TGCAGTGTGGGGGCGAACACCGGGGAGCTGTTTTTT. This gives the protein CSVGANTGELFF.

This chain uses TRBV10-3 with TRBJ1-5; 8 nucleotides agree with TRBD1. The length of the CDR3 is 15 residues. Looked up from germline, CDR1 is ENHRY and CDR2 is SYGVKD. V was pared by 8 bases and J by 3 bases, with 9 bases of the junction left unmatched. CDR3 bases: TGTGCCATCGGGTCGACAGGGGAGGACAATCAGCCCCAGCATTTT. Its protein product is CAIGSTGEDNQPQHF.

The V call is TRBV12-3 or TRBV12-4, the J call TRBJ2-3; TRBD2 aligns across 10 bases. Unmatched junction bases numbered 13, after V lost 6 bases and J lost 4 bases. CDR3 length: 17 residues. CDR3 bases: TGTGCCAGCAGCTACGAGCGGGGGGGCCATCAAGCAGATACGCAGTATTTT. Encoded protein: CASSYERGGHQADTQYF.